Shown below are 29 T cell receptor beta chains from a single sample sequenced in a study of PD-1 blockade in classical Hodgkin lymphoma. Here immunoSEQ multiplex PCR was the method, and the copy in TCRdb shows in-frame clones only, minus some. In the table there are about 93,000 clones, around 80% of which are singletons. Stated time point: cycle 4 day 1 (C4D1), after 6 weeks of nivolumab. Each of the patients experienced relapse following autologous stem cell transplantation, and their brentuximab vedotin exposure differed. The sample consisted of peripheral blood mononuclear cells (PBMCs), taken before the fourth cycle of nivolumab. All receptors derive from a human donor with classical Hodgkin lymphoma.

Only one count was recorded for this clone. The chain carries TRBV11-2 and TRBJ2-3; 9 bases agree with TRBD1. Germline CDR1 is SGHAT and CDR2 is FQNNGV. V lost 5 bases, J lost 4 bases, and 7 bases stayed unmatched. This CDR3 region has 15 residues. In DNA, the CDR3 is TGTGCCAGCAGCGTCCGGACAGGGGAGGCAGATACGCAGTATTTT. Its protein is CASSVRTGEADTQYF.

This rearrangement joins TRBV2 to TRBJ1-5; D ambiguous. The CDR3 extends over 13 amino acids. The V end was cut by 7 bases, the J end by 6 bases, with 13 bases between. Germline assignment: CDR1 SNHLY and CDR2 FYNNEI. CDR3 bases: TGTGCCAGCACAGGTTACCCACGTCAGCCCCAGCATTTT. This codes for CASTGYPRQPQHF.

This clone occurred a few times. The rearrangement joins TRBV6-4 to TRBJ2-7; the D is unclear. Germline V gene sequence: CDR1 MRHNA, CDR2 SNTAGT. V lost 0 bases and J 0 bases, leaving 6 bases between the germline ends. CDR3 size: 14 residues. DNA of the CDR3: TGTGCCAGCAGTGACTCAGACGGCTCCTACGAGCAGTACTTC. Protein product: CASSDSDGSYEQYF.

The CDR3 is CASSSYRGPLFNYGYTF. As DNA, the CDR3 is TGTGCCAGCAGCTCTTACAGGGGTCCCCTCTTCAACTATGGCTACACCTTC. This sequence joins TRBV11-2 and TRBJ1-2; TRBD1 agrees at 7 bases. CDR1 is SGHAT and CDR2 is FQNNGV in the germline V gene. The CDR3 consists of 17 residues. The V segment lost 4 bases and the J segment 2 bases; nucleotides outside the gene matches: 13.

The chain employs TRBV21-1 and TRBJ1-4; TRBD1, the table's D call, lacks a check against the DNA. TRBV21-1 has pseudogene status. The CDR3 sequence is 19 residues long. CDR3 sequence (DNA): TGTGCCAGCGGATTAACATCCCAGGGGGCCCCTATCACAAATGAAAAACTGTTTTTT. Its protein product is CASGLTSQGAPITNEKLFF.

The chain joins TRBV10-3 to TRBJ2-5; 10 nucleotides agree with TRBD1. The V gene end was trimmed by 4 bases and the J gene end by 5 bases; junction bases not matched to a gene: 13. In germline, CDR1 is ENHRY, CDR2 SYGVKD. The CDR3 sequence is 17 residues long. For the CDR3, the DNA is TGTGCCATCAGTGGCAGCGGACAGGGGGTTGGATTTGAGACCCAGTACTTC. It is translated as CAISGSGQGVGFETQYF.

The chain combines TRBV11-2 with TRBJ1-1; 9 bases align to TRBD1. This CDR3 has 17 residues. Germline loops: CDR1 SGHAT, CDR2 FQNNGV. V lost 5 bases and J lost 1; bases outside the gene matches: 11. CDR3 in DNA: TGTGCCAGCAGCCTACGTCCCGGGACAGGGCCGAACACTGAAGCTTTCTTT. Translation gives CASSLRPGTGPNTEAFF.

This clone has just one count. This sequence joins TRBV21-1 and TRBJ2-5; the table's TRBD2 call for D was not verified on the DNA. TRBV21-1 is tagged as a pseudogene. The CDR3 runs to 20 residues. CDR3 amino acids: CASSKGGGCGLAGARETQYF. CDR3 coding DNA: TGTGCCAGCAGCAAAGGAGGAGGGTGCGGACTAGCGGGGGCCAGGGAGACCCAGTACTTC.

The chain has TRBV7-2 and TRBJ2-2, with D tentatively TRBD2 (5 bases). V was cut by 1 base and J by 6 bases, with 9 bases left in between. The CDR3 has 14 residues. Germline CDR1 reads SGHTA; CDR2 reads FQGNSA. This CDR3 reads CASSLVGVAGELFF. CDR3 DNA sequence: TGTGCCAGCAGCTTAGTCGGGGTGGCCGGGGAGCTGTTTTTT.

Only a few counts were recorded for this clone. V and J are TRBV6-5 and TRBJ1-2, with 7 bases fitting TRBD1. The CDR3 has 16 residues. The germline CDR1 and CDR2 sequences are MNHEY and SVGAGI. The V segment lost 0 bases and the J segment 2 bases; nucleotides outside the gene matches: 6. The CDR3 DNA is TGTGCCAGCAGTTACTCGAGGTCAGGGGGGAACTATGGCTACACCTTC. It translates to CASSYSRSGGNYGYTF.

Note on this clone: In the same sample, other DNA sequences code for this CDR3. This chain connects TRBV11-3 to TRBJ2-3; 8 bases fit TRBD2. CDR1 SGHNT and CDR2 YENEEA come from the germline V gene. V shed 1 base, J shed 2 bases, and the junction held 2 bases outside the gene matches. The length of the CDR3 is 15 residues. As DNA, the CDR3 is TGTGCCAGCAGCTTAGGACTAGCGTCCACAGATACGCAGTATTTT. This translates into CASSLGLASTDTQYF.

The chain uses TRBV4-3 and TRBJ2-7; 11 bases fit TRBD1. The CDR3 sequence is 14 residues long. Trimming at V came to 4 bases and at J to 4 bases, leaving 3 bases not matched to a gene. Per the germline V gene, CDR1 is LGHNA and CDR2 is YSLEER. The CDR3: CASSPGTGGYEQYF. In DNA, the CDR3 is TGCGCCAGCAGCCCCGGGACAGGGGGATACGAGCAGTACTTC.

The chain employs TRBV4-1 and TRBJ2-7; D is uncertain. Trimming took 0 bases from V and 7 from J, leaving 13 bases between them. CDR3 length: 14 amino acids. The germline V gene has CDR1 MGHRA and CDR2 YSYEKL. The CDR3 DNA is TGCGCCAGCAGCCAAGAGAAGGACGGCGGAGAGCAGTACTTC. Residues: CASSQEKDGGEQYF.

The V and J genes are TRBV6-5 and TRBJ2-7, with 11 positions matching TRBD1. Germline values: CDR1 MNHEY, CDR2 SVGAGI. After removal of 7 bases from V and 2 bases from J, the junction contained 7 bases not matched to a gene. This CDR3 has 15 residues. CDR3: CASTRGQGETYEQYF. CDR3 nucleotides: TGTGCCAGCACTAGGGGACAGGGGGAAACCTACGAGCAGTACTTC.

This sequence joins TRBV6-6 and TRBJ1-3; 7 bases map to TRBD1. From germline, CDR1 is MNHNY and CDR2 SVGAGI (reference sequence). The CDR3 spans 15 residues. Germline trimming cut 2 bases from V and 1 base from J; bases unmatched to any gene: 2. This chain's CDR3 is CASSYRGQSGNTIYF. CDR3 bases: TGTGCCAGCAGTTACAGGGGGCAATCTGGAAACACCATATATTTT.

The chain joins TRBV6-6 to TRBJ2-1; D is possibly TRBD1 (6 bases). Trimming took 6 bases from V and 6 from J, leaving 15 bases between them. Germline assignment: CDR1 MNHNY and CDR2 SVGAGI (reference sequence). The CDR3 contains 14 residues. The CDR3 sequence: CASRDSGTINEQFF. The CDR3 region has the DNA TGTGCCAGCAGGGACTCCGGGACAATCAATGAGCAGTTCTTC.

The CDR3, as DNA: TGCAGCGTTAAGGGGACAGTTAACACTGAAGCTTTCTTT. Amino acids: CSVKGTVNTEAFF. This chain connects TRBV29-1 to TRBJ1-1, with TRBD1 matching over 7 bases. V lost 5 bases, J lost 2 bases, and 5 bases stayed unmatched. CDR1 is SQVTM and CDR2 is ANQGSEA in the germline V gene. CDR3 length equals 13 residues.

This rearrangement joins TRBV7-2 to TRBJ2-3; TRBD2 matches 9 bases. Germline loops: CDR1 SGHTA, CDR2 FQGNSA. The CDR3 is 16 amino acids. The trim removed 2 bases at V and 6 bases at J, leaving 9 bases unmatched. The CDR3 sequence is CASSLSRTSAKDTQYF. CDR3 nucleotide sequence: TGTGCCAGCAGCTTATCAAGGACTAGCGCCAAGGATACGCAGTATTTT.

This sequence joins TRBV18 and TRBJ2-2; perhaps TRBD2 as D (5 bases). V lost 2 bases, J lost 1 base, and 14 bases lay in between. Germline V CDR1 and CDR2: KGHSH, LQKENI. CDR3 length equals 17 residues. The CDR3 loop reads CASSPEVTAVNTGELFF. In nucleotides, the CDR3 is TGTGCCAGCTCACCAGAGGTAACAGCGGTGAACACCGGGGAGCTGTTTTTT.

The chain joins TRBV4-3 to TRBJ2-2, with a possible D match to TRBD2 (5 bases). V dropped 1 base and J dropped 0 bases, with 9 bases sitting between them. The germline CDR1 and CDR2 sequences are LGHNA and YSLEER. This CDR3 has 16 residues. The CDR3 DNA is TGCGCCAGCAGCCAAGGGCCAGCGGCGAACACCGGGGAGCTGTTTTTT. It encodes CASSQGPAANTGELFF.

The chain employs TRBV5-1 and TRBJ1-4; D might be TRBD1 (5 bases). The CDR3 spans 15 residues. V gave up 0 bases and J gave up 7 bases, with 13 bases separating them. Germline lookup yields CDR1 SGHRS and CDR2 YFSETQ. The CDR3 region has the DNA TGCGCCAGCAGCTTGGAAGGGGCGGGTGGTGAAAAACTGTTTTTT. Amino acids: CASSLEGAGGEKLFF.

The gene calls are TRBV7-3 and TRBJ2-5; D is unclear. CDR3 size: 15 residues. V dropped 5 bases and J dropped 1 base, with 14 bases sitting between them. Germline lookup yields CDR1 SGHTA and CDR2 FQGTGA. CDR3 sequence (DNA): TGTGCCAGCAGCCCCCCAGTGCCGGGCCAAGAGACCCAGTACTTC. Its protein product is CASSPPVPGQETQYF.

This sequence joins TRBV6-6 and TRBJ1-4; TRBD1 is a possible D gene (5 bases). The germline V gene encodes CDR1 MNHNY and CDR2 SVGAGI (reference sequence). Trimming took 0 bases from V and 5 from J, leaving 10 bases between them. The CDR3 consists of 15 residues. CDR3 sequence reads: CASSYSRGRNEKLFF. DNA for the CDR3: TGTGCCAGCAGTTACTCTAGGGGCCGGAATGAAAAACTGTTTTTT.

This clone has a single count. For the CDR3, the DNA is TGTGCCAGCAGTTACGGTGGACTTCTGGGCAATGAGCAGTTCTTC. Translation: CASSYGGLLGNEQFF. The chain combines TRBV25-1 with TRBJ2-1; tentatively, D is TRBD2 (5 bases). Germline V gives CDR1 MGHDK, CDR2 SYGVNS. V lost 5 bases and J lost 6, with 17 bases in between. This CDR3 is 15 amino acids long.

The chain uses TRBV11-2 and TRBJ1-1, with unresolved D. V was cut by 3 bases and J by 9 bases, with 8 bases left in between. Germline V gene lookup returns CDR1 SGHAT and CDR2 FQNNGV. The CDR3 sequence is 11 residues long. This CDR3 is CASSLGSQAFF. In nucleotides, the CDR3 is TGTGCCAGCAGCTTGGGGTCTCAAGCTTTCTTT.

This clone was counted a single time. The rearrangement joins TRBV5-1 to TRBJ1-1; possibly TRBD1 for D (5 bases). Trimming removed 0 bases from V and 1 base from J, with 10 bases in between. Germline values: CDR1 SGHRS, CDR2 YFSETQ. The CDR3 sequence is 15 residues long. CDR3 bases: TGCGCCAGCAGCTTGGGTTTCGGGGCGAACACTGAAGCTTTCTTT. This translates into CASSLGFGANTEAFF.

The chain combines TRBV19 with TRBJ1-1, with D hard to call. Trimming shortened V by 2 bases and J by 0 bases, and 10 bases separated the two germline ends. The CDR3 spans 15 residues. The germline CDR1 and CDR2 sequences are LNHDA and SQIVND (reference sequence). Here the CDR3 DNA reads TGTGCCAGTAGTATATTTAGGACCATGAACACTGAAGCTTTCTTT. Translated, it gives CASSIFRTMNTEAFF. Full variable domain (missing parts from reference TRBV19 and TRBJ1-1): DGGITQSPKYLFRKEGQNVTLSCEQNLNHDAMYWYRQDPGQGLRLIYYSQIVNDFQKGDIAEGYSVSREKKESFPLTVTSAQKNPTAFYLCASSIFRTMNTEAFFGQGTRLTVV.

The chain carries TRBV5-1 and TRBJ2-3, with 13 bases matching TRBD2. CDR1 and CDR2 from the germline V gene are SGHRS and YFSETQ. After removal of 0 bases from V and 6 bases from J, the junction contained 7 bases not matched to a gene. This CDR3 comprises 17 residues. CDR3 sequence reads: CASSLGTSGGAFDTQYF. Written as DNA, the CDR3 is TGCGCCAGCAGCTTGGGAACTAGCGGGGGGGCCTTTGATACGCAGTATTTT. The variable domain in full, with the rest retrieved from reference TRBV5-1 and TRBJ2-3, is KAGVTQTPRYLIKTRGQQVTLSCSPISGHRSVSWYQQTPGQGLQFLFEYFSETQRNKGNFPGRFSGRQFSNSRSEMNVSTLELGDSALYLCASSLGTSGGAFDTQYFGPGTRLTVL.

This chain links TRBV19 with TRBJ2-1; 7 nucleotides match TRBD2. This CDR3 spans 14 amino acids. The germline CDR1 and CDR2 sequences are LNHDA and SQIVND (reference sequence). The V and J ends lost 1 base and 5 bases, in that order; junction bases with no gene match: 2. Here the CDR3 reads CASSIVAGDNEQFF. CDR3 sequence (DNA): TGTGCCAGTAGTATAGTTGCGGGGGACAATGAGCAGTTCTTC. Variable domain in full (rest from reference TRBV19 and TRBJ2-1): DGGITQSPKYLFRKEGQNVTLSCEQNLNHDAMYWYRQDPGQGLRLIYYSQIVNDFQKGDIAEGYSVSREKKESFPLTVTSAQKNPTAFYLCASSIVAGDNEQFFGPGTRLTVL.